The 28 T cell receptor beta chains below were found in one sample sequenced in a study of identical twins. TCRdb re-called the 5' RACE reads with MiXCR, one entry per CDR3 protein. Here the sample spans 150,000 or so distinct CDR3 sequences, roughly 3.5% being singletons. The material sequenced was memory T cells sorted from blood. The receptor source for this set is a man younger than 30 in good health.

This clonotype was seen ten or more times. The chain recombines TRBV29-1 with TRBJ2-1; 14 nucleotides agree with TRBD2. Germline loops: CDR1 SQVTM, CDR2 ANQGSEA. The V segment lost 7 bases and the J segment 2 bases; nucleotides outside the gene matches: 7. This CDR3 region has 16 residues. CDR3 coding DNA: TGCAGCGGTGGGACTAGCGGGAGTCTGACCTACAATGAGCAGTTCTTC. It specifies CSGGTSGSLTYNEQFF.

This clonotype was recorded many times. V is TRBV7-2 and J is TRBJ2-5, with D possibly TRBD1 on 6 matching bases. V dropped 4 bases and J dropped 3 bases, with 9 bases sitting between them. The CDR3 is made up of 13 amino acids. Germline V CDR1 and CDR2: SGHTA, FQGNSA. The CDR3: CASSWGLEETQYF. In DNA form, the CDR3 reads TGTGCCAGCAGCTGGGGGCTAGAAGAGACCCAGTACTTC.

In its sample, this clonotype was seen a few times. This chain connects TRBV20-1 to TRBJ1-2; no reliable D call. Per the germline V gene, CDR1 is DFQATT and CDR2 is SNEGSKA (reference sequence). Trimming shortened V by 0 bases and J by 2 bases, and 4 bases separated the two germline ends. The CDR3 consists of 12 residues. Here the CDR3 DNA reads TGCAGTGCTAGAGATCAGAACTATGGCTACACCTTC. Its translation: CSARDQNYGYTF.

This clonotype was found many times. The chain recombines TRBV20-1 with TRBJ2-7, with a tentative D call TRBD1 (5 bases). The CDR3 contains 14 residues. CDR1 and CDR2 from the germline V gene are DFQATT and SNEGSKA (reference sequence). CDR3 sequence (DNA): TGCAGCGCAGGGTCCGCATCAGCTACCTACGAGCAGTACTTC. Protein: CSAGSASATYEQYF.

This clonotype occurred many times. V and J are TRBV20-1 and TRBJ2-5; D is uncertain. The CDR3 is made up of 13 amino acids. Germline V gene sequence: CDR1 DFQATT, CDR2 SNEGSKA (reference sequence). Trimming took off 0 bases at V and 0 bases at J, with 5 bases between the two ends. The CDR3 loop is CSARDSHQETQYF. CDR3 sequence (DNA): TGCAGTGCTAGAGACAGTCACCAAGAGACCCAGTACTTC.

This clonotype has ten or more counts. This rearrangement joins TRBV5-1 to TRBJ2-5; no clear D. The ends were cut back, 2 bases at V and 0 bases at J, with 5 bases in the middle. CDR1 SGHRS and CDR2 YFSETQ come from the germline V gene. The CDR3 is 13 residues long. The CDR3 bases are TGCGCCAGCAGCTTTCCGTACCAAGAGACCCAGTACTTC. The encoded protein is CASSFPYQETQYF.

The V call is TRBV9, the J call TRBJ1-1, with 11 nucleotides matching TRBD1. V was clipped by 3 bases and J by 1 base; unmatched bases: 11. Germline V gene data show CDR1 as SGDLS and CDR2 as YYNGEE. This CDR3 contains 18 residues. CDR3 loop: CASSDSWTGGFENTEAFF. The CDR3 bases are TGTGCCAGCAGCGATAGTTGGACAGGGGGCTTTGAGAACACTGAAGCTTTCTTT.

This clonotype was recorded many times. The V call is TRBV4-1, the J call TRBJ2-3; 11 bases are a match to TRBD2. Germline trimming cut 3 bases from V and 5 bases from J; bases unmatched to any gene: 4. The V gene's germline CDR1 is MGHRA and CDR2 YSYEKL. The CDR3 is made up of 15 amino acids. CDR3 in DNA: TGCGCCAGCAGCCATCTAGCGGGAGGTGTAGATACGCAGTATTTT. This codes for CASSHLAGGVDTQYF.

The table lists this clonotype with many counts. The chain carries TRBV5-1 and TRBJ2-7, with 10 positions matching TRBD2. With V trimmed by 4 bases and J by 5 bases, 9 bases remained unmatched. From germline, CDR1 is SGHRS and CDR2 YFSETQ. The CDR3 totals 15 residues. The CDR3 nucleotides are TGCGCCAGCAGCGTTTCGGGACTAGCGATACACGAGCAGTACGTC. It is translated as CASSVSGLAIHEQYV.

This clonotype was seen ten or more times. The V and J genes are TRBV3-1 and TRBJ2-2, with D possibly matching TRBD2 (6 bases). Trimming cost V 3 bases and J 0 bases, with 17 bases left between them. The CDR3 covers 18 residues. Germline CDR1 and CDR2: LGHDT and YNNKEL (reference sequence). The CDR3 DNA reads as TGTGCCAGCAGCCAGGGGACTCTAGCGCGCGCGAACACCGGGGAGCTGTTTTTT. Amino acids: CASSQGTLARANTGELFF.

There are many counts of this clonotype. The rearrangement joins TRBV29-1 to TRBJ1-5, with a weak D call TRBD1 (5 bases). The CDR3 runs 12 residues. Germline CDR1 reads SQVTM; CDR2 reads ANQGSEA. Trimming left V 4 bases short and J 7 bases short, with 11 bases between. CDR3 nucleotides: TGCAGCGTTGGAGGGGTCGGCCAGCCCCAGCATTTT. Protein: CSVGGVGQPQHF.

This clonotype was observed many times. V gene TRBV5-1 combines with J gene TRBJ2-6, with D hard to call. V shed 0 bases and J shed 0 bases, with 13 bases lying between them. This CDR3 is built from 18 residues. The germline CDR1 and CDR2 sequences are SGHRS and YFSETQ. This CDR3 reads CASSLVLGRHSGANVLTF. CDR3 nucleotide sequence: TGCGCCAGCAGCTTGGTTTTAGGGCGTCACTCTGGGGCCAACGTCCTGACTTTC.

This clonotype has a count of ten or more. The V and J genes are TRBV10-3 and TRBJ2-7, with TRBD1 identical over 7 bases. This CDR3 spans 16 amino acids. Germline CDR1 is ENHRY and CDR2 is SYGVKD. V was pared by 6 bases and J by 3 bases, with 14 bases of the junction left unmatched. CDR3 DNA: TGTGCCATCAGCCCAAACACCGGGACAGAAGACTACGAGCAGTACTTC. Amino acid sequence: CAISPNTGTEDYEQYF.

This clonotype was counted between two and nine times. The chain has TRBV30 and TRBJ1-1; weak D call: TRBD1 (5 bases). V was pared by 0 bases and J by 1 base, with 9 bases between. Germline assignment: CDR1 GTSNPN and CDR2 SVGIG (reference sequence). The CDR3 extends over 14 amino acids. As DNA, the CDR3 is TGTGCCTGGAGTGTCTGGGGGACGAACACTGAAGCTTTCTTT. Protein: CAWSVWGTNTEAFF. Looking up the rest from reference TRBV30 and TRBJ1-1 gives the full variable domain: SQTIHQWPATLVQPVGSPLSLECTVEGTSNPNLYWYRQAAGRGLQLLFYSVGIGQISSEVPQNLSASRPQDRQFILSSKKLLLSDSGFYLCAWSVWGTNTEAFFGQGTRLTVV.

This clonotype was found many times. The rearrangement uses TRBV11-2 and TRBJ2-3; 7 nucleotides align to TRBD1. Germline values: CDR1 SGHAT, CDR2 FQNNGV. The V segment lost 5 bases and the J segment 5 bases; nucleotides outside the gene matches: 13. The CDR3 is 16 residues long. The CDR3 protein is CASSPRQGFPGDTQYF. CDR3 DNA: TGTGCCAGCAGCCCAAGACAGGGTTTCCCTGGAGATACGCAGTATTTT.

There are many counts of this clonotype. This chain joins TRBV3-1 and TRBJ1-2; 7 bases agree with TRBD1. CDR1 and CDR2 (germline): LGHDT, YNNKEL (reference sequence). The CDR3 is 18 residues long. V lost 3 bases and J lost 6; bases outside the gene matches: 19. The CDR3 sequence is CASSHQLVQGKFSDGYTF. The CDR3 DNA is TGTGCCAGCAGCCACCAGTTGGTACAGGGGAAATTTAGTGATGGCTACACCTTC. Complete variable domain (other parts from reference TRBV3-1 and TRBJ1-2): DTAVSQTPKYLVTQMGNDKSIKCEQNLGHDTMYWYKQDSKKFLKIMFSYNNKELIINETVPNRFSPKSPDKAHLNLHINSLELGDSAVYFCASSHQLVQGKFSDGYTFGSGTRLTVV.

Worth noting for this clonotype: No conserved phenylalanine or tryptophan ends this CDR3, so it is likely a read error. This chain's CDR3 is CASSPRRGKNIQYC. CDR3 coding DNA: TGTGCCAGCTCACCCCGGAGGGGCAAAAACATTCAGTACTGC. This chain joins TRBV18 and TRBJ2-4; a possible D gene is TRBD2 (6 bases). The CDR3 loop spans 14 amino acids. Germline V lookup: CDR1 KGHSH, CDR2 LQKENI. The V gene lost 3 bases and the J gene lost 3 bases, with 9 bases spanning the gap.

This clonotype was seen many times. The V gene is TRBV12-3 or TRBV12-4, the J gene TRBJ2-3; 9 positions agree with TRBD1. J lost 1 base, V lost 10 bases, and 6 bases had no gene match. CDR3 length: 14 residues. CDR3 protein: CATEQGAGTDTQYF. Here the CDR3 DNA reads TGTGCCACCGAACAGGGGGCCGGCACAGATACGCAGTATTTT.

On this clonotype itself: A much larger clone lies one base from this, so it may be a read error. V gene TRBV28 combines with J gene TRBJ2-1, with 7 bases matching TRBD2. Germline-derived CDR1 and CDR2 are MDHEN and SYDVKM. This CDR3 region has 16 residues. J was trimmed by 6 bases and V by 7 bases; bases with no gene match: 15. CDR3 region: CASNQFRAGVGNEQFF. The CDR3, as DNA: TGTGCCAGCAACCAATTCCGGGCGGGAGTCGGCAATGAGCAGTTCTTC.

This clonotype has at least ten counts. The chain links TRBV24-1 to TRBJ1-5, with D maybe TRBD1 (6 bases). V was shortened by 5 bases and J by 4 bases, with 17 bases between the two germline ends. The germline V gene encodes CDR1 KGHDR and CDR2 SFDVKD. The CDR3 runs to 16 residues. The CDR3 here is CATSASGTPRNQPQHF. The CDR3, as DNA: TGTGCCACCAGTGCCTCCGGGACACCCAGAAATCAGCCCCAGCATTTT.

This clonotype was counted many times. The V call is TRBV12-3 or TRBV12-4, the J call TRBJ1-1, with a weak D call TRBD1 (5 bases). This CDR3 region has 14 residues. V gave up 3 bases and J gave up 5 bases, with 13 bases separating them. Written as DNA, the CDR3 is TGTGCCAGCAGTTTTGAGGATGGGACGACTGAAGCTTTCTTT. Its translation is CASSFEDGTTEAFF.

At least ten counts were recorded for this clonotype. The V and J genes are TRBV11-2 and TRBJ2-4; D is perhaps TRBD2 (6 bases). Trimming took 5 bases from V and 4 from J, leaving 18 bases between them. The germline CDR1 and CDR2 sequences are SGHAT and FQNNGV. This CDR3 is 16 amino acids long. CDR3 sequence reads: CASSQGLVLGKNIQYF. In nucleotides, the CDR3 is TGTGCCAGCAGCCAGGGACTGGTTCTAGGGAAAAACATTCAGTACTTC. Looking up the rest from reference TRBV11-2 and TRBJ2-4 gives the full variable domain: EAGVAQSPRYKIIEKRQSVAFWCNPISGHATLYWYQQILGQGPKLLIQFQNNGVVDDSQLPKDRFSAERLKGVDSTLKIQPAKLEDSAVYLCASSQGLVLGKNIQYFGAGTRLSVL.

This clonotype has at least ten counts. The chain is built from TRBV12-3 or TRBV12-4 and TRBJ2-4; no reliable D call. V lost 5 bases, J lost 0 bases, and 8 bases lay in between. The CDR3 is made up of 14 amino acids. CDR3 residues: CASSPQLAKNIQYF. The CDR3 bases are TGTGCCAGCAGTCCCCAATTAGCCAAAAACATTCAGTACTTC.

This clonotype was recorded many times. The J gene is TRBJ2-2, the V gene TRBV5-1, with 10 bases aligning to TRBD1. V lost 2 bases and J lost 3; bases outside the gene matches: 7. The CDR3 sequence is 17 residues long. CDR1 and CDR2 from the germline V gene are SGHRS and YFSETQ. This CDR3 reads CASSLGDRGVDTGELFF. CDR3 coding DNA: TGCGCCAGCAGCTTAGGGGACAGGGGCGTCGACACCGGGGAGCTGTTTTTT. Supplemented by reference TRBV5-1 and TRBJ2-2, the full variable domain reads KAGVTQTPRYLIKTRGQQVTLSCSPISGHRSVSWYQQTPGQGLQFLFEYFSETQRNKGNFPGRFSGRQFSNSRSEMNVSTLELGDSALYLCASSLGDRGVDTGELFFGEGSRLTVL.

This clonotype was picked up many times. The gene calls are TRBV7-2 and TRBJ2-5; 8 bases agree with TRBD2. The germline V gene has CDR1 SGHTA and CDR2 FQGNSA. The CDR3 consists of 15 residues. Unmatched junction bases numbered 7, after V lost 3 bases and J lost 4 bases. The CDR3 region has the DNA TGTGCCAGCAGCTTCAGAGCGGGAGAAGGAGAGACCCAGTACTTC. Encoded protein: CASSFRAGEGETQYF. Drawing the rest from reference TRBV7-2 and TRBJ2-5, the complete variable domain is GAGVSQSPSNKVTEKGKDVELRCDPISGHTALYWYRQSLGQGLEFLIYFQGNSAPDKSGLPSDRFSAERTGGSVSTLTIQRTQQEDSAVYLCASSFRAGEGETQYFGPGTRLLVL.

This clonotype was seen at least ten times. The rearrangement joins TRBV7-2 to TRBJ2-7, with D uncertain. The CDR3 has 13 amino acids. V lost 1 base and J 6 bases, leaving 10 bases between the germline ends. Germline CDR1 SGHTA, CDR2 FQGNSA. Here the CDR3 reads CASSLVRRSEQYF. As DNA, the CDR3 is TGTGCCAGCAGCTTAGTACGGCGATCCGAGCAGTACTTC.

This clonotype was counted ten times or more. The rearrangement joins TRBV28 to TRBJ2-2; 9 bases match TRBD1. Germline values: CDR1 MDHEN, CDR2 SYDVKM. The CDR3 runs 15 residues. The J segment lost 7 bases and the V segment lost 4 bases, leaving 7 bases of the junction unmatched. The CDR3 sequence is CASSYGQGWVGELFF. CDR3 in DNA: TGTGCCAGCAGTTATGGACAGGGGTGGGTCGGGGAGCTGTTTTTT.

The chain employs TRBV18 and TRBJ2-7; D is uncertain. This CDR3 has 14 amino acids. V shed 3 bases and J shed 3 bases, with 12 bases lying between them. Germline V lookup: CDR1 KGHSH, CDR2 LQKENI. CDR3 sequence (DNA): TGTGCCAGCTCACCCACAATCTCCAACTACGAGCAGTACTTC. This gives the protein CASSPTISNYEQYF.